The 20 T cell receptor beta chains listed next were all sequenced from one sample in a study of blood T cell repertoires in COVID-19. Assay used: immunoSEQ multiplex PCR; TCRdb lists only in-frame clones, some missing. The sample carries roughly 150,000 clones, approximately 91% recorded once. Sequenced: peripheral blood. The receptor source for this set is a man younger than 35 with COVID-19, enrolled during active disease.

CDR3 DNA sequence: TGTGCCAGCAGCTTACTAGCGGGAGATGAGAATACGCAGTATTTT. Translation gives CASSLLAGDENTQYF. The J gene is TRBJ2-3, the V gene TRBV7-9; TRBD2 matches at 10 bases. CDR1 is SEHNR, CDR2 FQNEAQ, per germline (reference sequence). The CDR3 runs to 15 residues. Losses at the gene ends were 2 bases for V and 7 bases for J; bases not matched to a gene: 6.

In this sample, this clone turned up once. J is TRBJ1-5 and V is TRBV30, with D perhaps matching TRBD1 (6 bases). Trimming left V 1 base short and J 5 bases short, with 15 bases between. There are 15 residues in the CDR3. From germline, CDR1 is GTSNPN and CDR2 SVGIG (reference sequence). The CDR3 loop reads CAWSGAGGLDQPQHF. In DNA form, the CDR3 reads TGTGCCTGGAGTGGGGCGGGGGGGCTGGATCAGCCCCAGCATTTT.

This clone was seen a single time. The gene calls are TRBV6-2 or TRBV6-3 and TRBJ2-7, with D perhaps matching TRBD1 (6 bases). The germline CDR1 and CDR2 sequences are MNHEY and SVGEGT. The V end lost 5 bases, the J end lost 7 bases, and 12 bases lay between the germline ends. CDR3 size: 12 residues. The chain's CDR3 is CASSHGTREQYF. The CDR3, as DNA: TGTGCCAGCAGTCACGGGACAAGGGAGCAGTACTTC.

The chain carries TRBV30 and TRBJ1-3; D not certain. The CDR3 consists of 13 residues. Trimming removed 1 base at V and 4 bases at J, with 8 bases between. The germline CDR1 and CDR2 sequences are GTSNPN and SVGIG (reference sequence). The CDR3 DNA sequence: TGTGCCTGGAGTGCCGCGGGAGGAAACACCATATATTTT. Translation gives CAWSAAGGNTIYF.

The chain is built from TRBV28 and TRBJ1-2, with D maybe TRBD1 (5 bases). V was cut by 4 bases and J by 4 bases, with 13 bases left in between. CDR1 and CDR2 (germline): MDHEN, SYDVKM. The CDR3 length is 14 residues. CDR3 bases: TGTGCCAGCAGTTCGGTGGGGGGTTTCTATGGCTACACCTTC. It encodes CASSSVGGFYGYTF.

This sequence joins TRBV27 and TRBJ2-1; 14 bases map to TRBD2. Germline V gene data show CDR1 as MNHEY and CDR2 as SMNVEV (reference sequence). This CDR3 has 14 residues. Unmatched junction bases numbered 3, after V lost 5 bases and J lost 9 bases. The CDR3, as DNA: TGTGCCAGCAGTGGGGGACTAGCGGGAGCTGAGCAGTTCTTC. This encodes CASSGGLAGAEQFF.

The chain couples TRBV5-6 to TRBJ1-1, with a tentative D call TRBD1 (5 bases). The CDR3 is 13 residues long. V lost 3 bases and J lost 6, with 12 bases in between. The germline CDR1 and CDR2 sequences are SGHDT and YYEEEE. The DNA for the CDR3 is TGTGCCAGCAGCTGGGGGGTGGTGGCTGAAGCTTTCTTT. As protein: CASSWGVVAEAFF.

J is TRBJ2-3 and V is TRBV28, with 12 bases matching TRBD2. CDR1 and CDR2 (germline): MDHEN, SYDVKM. The V and J ends lost 3 bases and 5 bases, in that order; junction bases with no gene match: 3. The CDR3 consists of 15 residues. CDR3 bases: TGTGCCAGCAGTTTTCAGGGACTAGCGGGAGATACGCAGTATTTT. It is translated as CASSFQGLAGDTQYF.

The J gene is TRBJ2-1, the V gene TRBV5-1, with 11 bases lining up with TRBD2. The CDR3 is made up of 15 amino acids. From germline, CDR1 is SGHRS and CDR2 YFSETQ. V was pared by 6 bases and J by 7 bases, with 9 bases of the junction left unmatched. The CDR3 DNA sequence: TGCGCCAGCACTGATTTAGCGGGAGGGTATAATGAGCAGTTCTTC. Encoded protein: CASTDLAGGYNEQFF.

The CDR3 here is CASSYTTSGWNEQFF. The CDR3 coding sequence is TGTGCCAGCAGTTACACCACTAGCGGGTGGAATGAGCAGTTCTTC. The rearrangement links TRBV6-5 to TRBJ2-1; TRBD2 aligns across 9 bases. Trimming took 2 bases from V and 7 from J; bases not matched to a gene: 6. The CDR3 sequence is 15 residues long. Germline CDR1 is MNHEY and CDR2 is SVGAGI.

This chain connects TRBV6-5 to TRBJ1-1; tentative D call: TRBD1 (5 bases). V shed 6 bases and J shed 8 bases, with 19 bases lying between them. Germline assignment: CDR1 MNHEY and CDR2 SVGAGI. The CDR3 totals 14 residues. The CDR3, as DNA: TGTGCCAGCAGCCTTTCCCGACAGCCCAGCGAAGCTTTCTTT. This gives the protein CASSLSRQPSEAFF.

Only one count was recorded for this clone. The V call is TRBV9, the J call TRBJ2-7; 7 nucleotides align to TRBD2. Germline values: CDR1 SGDLS, CDR2 YYNGEE. CDR3 length: 16 residues. V lost 3 bases, J lost 4 bases, and 13 bases stayed unmatched. As DNA, the CDR3 is TGTGCCAGCAGCGCGTCGACTAGCTCGCCGGGGTACGAGCAGTACTTC. It is translated as CASSASTSSPGYEQYF.

The chain links TRBV7-9 to TRBJ2-1; 10 bases match TRBD2. With 4 bases clipped from V and 7 bases from J, the junction kept 10 bases outside the gene matches. Germline V gives CDR1 SEHNR, CDR2 FQNEAQ (reference sequence). The length of the CDR3 is 16 residues. As DNA, the CDR3 is TGTGCCAGCAGCTCCCCGAAACCTAGCGGGAGAAATGAGCAGTTCTTC. As protein: CASSSPKPSGRNEQFF. Full variable domain (remainder filled in from reference TRBV7-9 and TRBJ2-1): DTGVSQNPRHKITKRGQNVTFRCDPISEHNRLYWYRQTLGQGPEFLTYFQNEAQLEKSRLLSDRFSAERPKGSFSTLEIQRTEQGDSAMYLCASSSPKPSGRNEQFFGPGTRLTVL.

The chain links TRBV7-9 to TRBJ2-3, with 8 positions matching TRBD2. Looked up from germline, CDR1 is SEHNR and CDR2 is FQNEAQ (reference sequence). This CDR3 comprises 16 residues. With 3 bases clipped from V and 5 bases from J, the junction kept 10 bases outside the gene matches. This CDR3 reads CASSFFPNLAGDTQYF. CDR3 DNA: TGTGCCAGCAGCTTTTTTCCCAACCTAGCGGGAGATACGCAGTATTTT.

V gene TRBV7-4 combines with J gene TRBJ2-7; no reliable D call. V dropped 3 bases and J dropped 5 bases, with 5 bases sitting between them. CDR3 length: 11 residues. Germline V gives CDR1 SGHVT, CDR2 SQSDAQ. The CDR3 sequence is CASSFDNEQYF. The CDR3 DNA sequence: TGTGCCAGCAGCTTCGACAACGAGCAGTACTTC. The full variable domain, rest sourced from reference TRBV7-4 and TRBJ2-7, is GAGVSQSPRYKVAKRGRDVALRCDSISGHVTLYWYRQTLGQGSEVLTYSQSDAQRDKSGRPSGRFSAERPERSVSTLKIQRTEQGDSAVYLCASSFDNEQYFGPGTRLTVT.

The gene calls are TRBV24-1 and TRBJ2-7; TRBD1 agrees at 7 bases. The germline gives CDR1 KGHDR, CDR2 SFDVKD. The CDR3 contains 13 residues. V lost 4 bases, J lost 6 bases, and 5 bases stayed unmatched. Here the CDR3 reads CATSEQGVGEQYF. In DNA, the CDR3 is TGTGCCACCAGTGAGCAGGGGGTCGGCGAGCAGTACTTC.

This chain uses TRBV6-2 or TRBV6-3 with TRBJ2-7; 9 nucleotides line up with TRBD1. The junction had 5 bases not matched to a gene; V was cut back by 5 bases and J by 3 bases. The CDR3 extends over 14 amino acids. Germline loops: CDR1 MNHEY, CDR2 SVGEGT. The CDR3 bases are TGTGCCAGCAGTGCGGGACAGGGAAACTACGAGCAGTACTTC. It codes for CASSAGQGNYEQYF.

The rearrangement joins TRBV11-2 to TRBJ2-3; D is perhaps TRBD1 (5 bases). This CDR3 contains 15 residues. V was pared by 2 bases and J by 2 bases, with 11 bases between. Per germline, CDR1 SGHAT and CDR2 FQNNGV. The CDR3 region is CASSLRSGFTDTQYF. For the CDR3, the DNA is TGTGCCAGCAGCTTACGGTCAGGGTTCACAGATACGCAGTATTTT.

This clone was observed once. V usage is TRBV28 and J usage is TRBJ1-2; TRBD1 agrees at 7 bases. V was pared by 2 bases and J by 6 bases, with 18 bases of the junction left unmatched. Germline V gene data show CDR1 as MDHEN and CDR2 as SYDVKM. CDR3 length: 18 residues. CDR3 in amino acids: CASSLIRGGLNPIDGYTF. The CDR3 nucleotides are TGTGCCAGCAGTTTAATCCGAGGGGGCTTAAATCCTATCGATGGCTACACCTTC.

This clone was detected once. The V call is TRBV7-9, the J call TRBJ2-1, with TRBD2 matching 7 bases. The CDR3 loop spans 15 amino acids. Trimming took 6 bases from V and 7 from J; bases not matched to a gene: 12. The germline CDR1 and CDR2 sequences are SEHNR and FQNEAQ (reference sequence). The CDR3: CASSMGGRAENEQFF. The DNA of the CDR3 is TGTGCCAGCAGTATGGGTGGGAGGGCTGAAAATGAGCAGTTCTTC.